The clone carrying this TCR beta chain was counted a few times. Its antigen remains unknown. TCRdb passed the 5' RACE reads through MiXCR, listing each CDR3 protein once. Here the sample spans 540,000 or so distinct CDR3 sequences, approximately 20% being singletons. This entry comes from a study of identical twins. Study-level findings and limits: There is a chance that invariant MAIT and iNKT cells partially muddied zero-insertion analyses. Fewer insertions were carried by abundant cord blood beta clonotypes, but none was seen in memory repertoires.

The germline V gene has CDR1 MNHEY and CDR2 SVGAGI. This CDR3 comprises 14 residues. The V end was cut by 2 bases, the J end by 4 bases, with 11 bases between. The same specimen was also included in a second study, on yellow fever vaccine responses in identical twins.

This chain connects TRBV6-5 to TRBJ1-1; D is perhaps TRBD1 (5 bases). This TCR was sampled from a woman younger than 30 in good health. Sequenced input: CD4+ T cells sorted from blood. The CDR3 region has the DNA TGTGCCAGCAGTTACGGGGACCCGGGCACTGAAGCTTTCTTT. Amino acids: CASSYGDPGTEAFF.